Following are 6 T cell receptor beta chains from one sample sequenced in a study of blood T cell repertoires in COVID-19. TCRdb's copy holds only in-frame clones and misses some; the assay was immunoSEQ multiplex PCR. This sample has roughly 120,000 clones, with 80% to 95% found just once. The specimen was peripheral blood. Source of these receptors: a man aged 50 to 60 with COVID-19, enrolled during active disease.

The chain couples TRBV28 to TRBJ1-4; D gene uncertain. The ends were cut back, 2 bases at V and 6 bases at J, with 7 bases in the middle. Germline assignment: CDR1 MDHEN and CDR2 SYDVKM. The length of the CDR3 is 13 residues. CDR3 nucleotide sequence: TGTGCCAGCAGTTTACTGGCAGATGAAAAACTGTTTTTT. This translates into CASSLLADEKLFF.

This clone was detected once. The chain is built from TRBV10-3 and TRBJ1-3, with D hard to call. Germline loops: CDR1 ENHRY, CDR2 SYGVKD. Trimming removed 0 bases from V and 0 bases from J, with 12 bases in between. The CDR3 runs 17 residues. Here the CDR3 DNA reads TGTGCCATCAGTGAGTCCGAACCCCGGAGCTCTGGAAACACCATATATTTT. Its protein is CAISESEPRSSGNTIYF.

The chain carries TRBV19 and TRBJ1-5; D ambiguous. This CDR3 spans 14 amino acids. Per the germline V gene, CDR1 is LNHDA and CDR2 is SQIVND (reference sequence). Trimming removed 2 bases at V and 4 bases at J, with 9 bases between. In nucleotides, the CDR3 is TGTGCCAGTAGTATATCCGTACAGAATCAGCCCCAGCATTTT. It specifies CASSISVQNQPQHF.

This chain uses TRBV9 with TRBJ2-3; TRBD1 matches 9 bases. The CDR3 extends over 16 amino acids. Per the germline V gene, CDR1 is SGDLS and CDR2 is YYNGEE. V shed 0 bases and J 5 bases; nucleotides not matched to a gene: 7. In DNA, the CDR3 is TGTGCCAGCAGCGTAGGAGGGACAGGGATAGGAGATACGCAGTATTTT. Translated, it gives CASSVGGTGIGDTQYF.

This chain connects TRBV21-1 to TRBJ1-2; TRBD1, the table's D call, was not compared with the DNA. TRBV21-1 is noted as a pseudogene. The CDR3 totals 14 residues. The CDR3 reads CASSKDRSPSGYTF. For the CDR3, the DNA is TGTGCCAGCAGCAAGGACAGGAGCCCCTCTGGCTACACCTTC.

The rearrangement uses TRBV6-2 or TRBV6-3 and TRBJ2-7; possibly TRBD1 for D (5 bases). V was trimmed by 4 bases and J by 3 bases, leaving 13 bases between them. CDR1 and CDR2 from the germline V gene are MNHEY and SVGEGT. The CDR3 runs 14 residues. Here the CDR3 DNA reads TGTGCCAGCAGTTCTGATCTGGGGCGCTACGAGCAGTACTTC. Protein sequence: CASSSDLGRYEQYF.